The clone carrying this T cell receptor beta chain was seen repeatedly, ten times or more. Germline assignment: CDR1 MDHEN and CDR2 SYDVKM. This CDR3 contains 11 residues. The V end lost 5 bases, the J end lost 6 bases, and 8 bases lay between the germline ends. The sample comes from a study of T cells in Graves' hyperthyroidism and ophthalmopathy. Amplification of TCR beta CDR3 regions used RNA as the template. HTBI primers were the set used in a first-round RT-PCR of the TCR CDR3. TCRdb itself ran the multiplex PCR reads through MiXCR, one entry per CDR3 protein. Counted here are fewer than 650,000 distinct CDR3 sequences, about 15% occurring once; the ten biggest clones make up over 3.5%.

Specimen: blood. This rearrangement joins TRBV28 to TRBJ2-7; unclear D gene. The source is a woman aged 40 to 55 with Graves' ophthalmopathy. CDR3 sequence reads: CASSLLGEQYF. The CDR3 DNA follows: TGTGCCAGCAGTCTTCTTGGCGAGCAGTACTTC.